This T cell receptor (beta chain) was sequenced for a study of type 1 regulatory T cells (dated by TCRdb to the early 2020s). About the study as a whole: The study characterized an in vitro protocol that generated a Tr1-enriched, alloantigen-specific CD4 T cell product named T-allo10. Patients with hematological malignancies who were receiving allogeneic hematopoietic stem cell transplantation were the group in which T-allo10 was being clinically evaluated. What the study reported, not specific to this receptor: Tr1 cells showed a more restricted TCR repertoire than non-Tr1 cells, which the study interpreted as alloantigen-induced clonal expansion.

The listed sequencing device is Illumina MiSeq. TCRdb itself trimmed the public reads at Q25 with fastp, ran MiXCR and retained productive beta chains. Duplicate CDR3 protein sequences are folded into a single record with the most common DNA and genes. Counted in this sample were 55,000 to 65,000 distinct CDR3 sequences; 62% of them appeared once. Over 1.5% of the sample lies in the top ten. This clonotype was counted a few times. This receptor's antigen is unknown. No base-level quality is on record; no much larger clone is a single base apart. The junction shows trimming of 5 bases on V and 6 bases on J, and the gene matches do not reach 5 bases of it. The CDR3 runs 16 amino acids, cysteine and phenylalanine included. Of all the DNA, just the CDR3 is kept, 48 bases in frame from base 1. CDR1 MDHEN and CDR2 SYDVKM are derived from the germline V gene.

Sequenced material: cultured non-Tr1 T cells, either the whole culture or a sorted T cell fraction (not recorded which). The cell subset or site label, as the study defines it: non-Tr1 population from the T-allo10 product. The sequence joins TRBV28 to TRBJ2-2, with TRBD2 matching 14 junction bases. This receptor was taken from a human donor in good health. The encoded CDR3 is CASSRMGLAGAGELFF. In nucleotide form, the sequence is TGTGCCAGCAGTCGGATGGGACTAGCGGGAGCCGGGGAGCTGTTTTTT.